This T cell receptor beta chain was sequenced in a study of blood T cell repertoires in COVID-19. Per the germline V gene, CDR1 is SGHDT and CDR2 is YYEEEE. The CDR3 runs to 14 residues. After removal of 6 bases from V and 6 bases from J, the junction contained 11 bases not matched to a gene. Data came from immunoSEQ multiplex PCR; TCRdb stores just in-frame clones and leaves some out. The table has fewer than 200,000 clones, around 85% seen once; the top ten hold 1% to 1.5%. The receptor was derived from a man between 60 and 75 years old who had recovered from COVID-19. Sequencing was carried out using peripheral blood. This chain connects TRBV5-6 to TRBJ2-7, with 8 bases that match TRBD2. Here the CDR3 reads CASTIRGGSGEQYF. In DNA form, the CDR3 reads TGTGCCAGCACAATTCGGGGGGGCTCCGGCGAGCAGTACTTC.